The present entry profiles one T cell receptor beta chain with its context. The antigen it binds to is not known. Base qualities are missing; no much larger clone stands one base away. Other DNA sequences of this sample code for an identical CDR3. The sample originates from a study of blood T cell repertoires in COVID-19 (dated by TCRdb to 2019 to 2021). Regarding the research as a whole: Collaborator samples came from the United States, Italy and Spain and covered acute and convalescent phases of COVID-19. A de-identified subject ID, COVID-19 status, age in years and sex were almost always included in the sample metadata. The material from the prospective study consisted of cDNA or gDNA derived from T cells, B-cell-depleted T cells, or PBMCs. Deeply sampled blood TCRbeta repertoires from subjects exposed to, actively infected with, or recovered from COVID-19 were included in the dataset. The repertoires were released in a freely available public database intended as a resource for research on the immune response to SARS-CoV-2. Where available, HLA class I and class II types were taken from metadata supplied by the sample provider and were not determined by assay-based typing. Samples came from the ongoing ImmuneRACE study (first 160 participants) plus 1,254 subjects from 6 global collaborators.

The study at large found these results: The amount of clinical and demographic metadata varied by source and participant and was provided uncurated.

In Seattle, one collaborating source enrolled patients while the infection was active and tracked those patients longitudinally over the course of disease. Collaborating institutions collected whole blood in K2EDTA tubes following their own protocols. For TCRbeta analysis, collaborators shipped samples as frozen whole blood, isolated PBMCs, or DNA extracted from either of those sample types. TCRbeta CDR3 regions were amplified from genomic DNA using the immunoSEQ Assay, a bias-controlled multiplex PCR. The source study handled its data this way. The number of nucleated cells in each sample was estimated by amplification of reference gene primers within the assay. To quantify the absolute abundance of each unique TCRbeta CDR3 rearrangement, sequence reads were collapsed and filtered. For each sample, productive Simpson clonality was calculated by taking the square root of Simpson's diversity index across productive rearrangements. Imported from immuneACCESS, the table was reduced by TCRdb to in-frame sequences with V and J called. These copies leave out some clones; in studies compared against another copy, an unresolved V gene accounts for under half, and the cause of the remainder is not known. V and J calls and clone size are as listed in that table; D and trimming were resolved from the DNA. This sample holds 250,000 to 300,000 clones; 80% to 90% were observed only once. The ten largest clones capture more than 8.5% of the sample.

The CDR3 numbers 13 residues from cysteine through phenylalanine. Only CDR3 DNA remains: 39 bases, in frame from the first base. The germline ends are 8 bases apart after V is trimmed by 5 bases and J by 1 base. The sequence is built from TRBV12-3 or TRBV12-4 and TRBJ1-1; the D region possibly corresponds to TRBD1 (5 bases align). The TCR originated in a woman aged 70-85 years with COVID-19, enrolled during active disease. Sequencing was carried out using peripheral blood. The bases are TGTGCCAGCAGTCTCCAGGGGAACACTGAAGCTTTCTTT. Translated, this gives CASSLQGNTEAFF.